The following is a T cell receptor beta chain sequence with its context. The antigen is undetermined. This may be a read error: a much more frequent sequence differs by one nucleotide. This entry is derived from a study of blood T cells in healthy people across ages. A second PCR, run for about 6 to 11 cycles, used a sample-barcoded 5' primer plus a J-beta primer mix. TCRdb analysed the 5' RACE reads with MiXCR anew, one entry per CDR3 protein. The sample yields some 900,000 distinct CDR3 sequences, 29% seen once. The CDR3 loop spans 14 amino acids. Trimming pared 0 bases from V and 9 bases from J, leaving 15 bases between. From germline, CDR1 is DFQATT and CDR2 SNEGSKA (reference sequence). Findings of the study overall: Roughly linearly, TCR beta diversity per million T cells fell as age increased.

This chain connects TRBV20-1 to TRBJ2-1, with D perhaps being TRBD1 or TRBD2 (5 bases each). Sequencing was carried out using blood. This clonotype originated in a woman of 80 years or more in good health. This CDR3 reads CSARDRGVGGEQFF. The CDR3 nucleotides are TGCAGTGCTAGAGATCGAGGGGTAGGCGGTGAGCAGTTCTTC.